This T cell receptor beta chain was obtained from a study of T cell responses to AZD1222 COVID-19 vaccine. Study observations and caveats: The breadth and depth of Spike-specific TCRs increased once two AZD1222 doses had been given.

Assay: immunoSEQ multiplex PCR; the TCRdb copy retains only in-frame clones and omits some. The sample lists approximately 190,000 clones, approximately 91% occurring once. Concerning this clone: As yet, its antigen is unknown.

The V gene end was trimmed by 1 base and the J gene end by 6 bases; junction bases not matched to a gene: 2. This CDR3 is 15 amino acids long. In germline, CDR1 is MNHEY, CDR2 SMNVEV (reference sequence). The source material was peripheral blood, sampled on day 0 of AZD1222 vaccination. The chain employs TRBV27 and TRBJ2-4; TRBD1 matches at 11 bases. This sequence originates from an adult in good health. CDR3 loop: CASSLLGTGGNIQYF. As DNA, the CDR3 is TGTGCCAGCAGTTTATTAGGGACAGGGGGAAACATTCAGTACTTC.